The following is a T cell receptor (beta chain) sequence with its context. The PCR used 60 Vbeta and 13 Jbeta primers. Clones were read by immunoSEQ multiplex PCR, and TCRdb kept only the in-frame ones, dropping some. The data contain about 150,000 clones, 65% to 85% of them singletons. The record originates from a study of cytomegalovirus exposure and HLA in healthy donors. The trim removed 1 base at V and 2 bases at J, leaving 4 bases unmatched. This CDR3 region has 15 residues. Germline V gene data show CDR1 as LGHNT and CDR2 as FRNRAP. Sample: PBMCs. This receptor was identified in a woman aged 40-49 years in good health and CMV-seropositive. The chain joins TRBV12-5 to TRBJ1-1; 7 bases line up with TRBD1. The CDR3 reads CASGLAGTVNTEAFF. DNA for the CDR3: TGTGCTAGTGGTTTGGCCGGGACAGTTAACACTGAAGCTTTCTTT.